This TCR beta chain came from a study of T cell responses to AZD1222 COVID-19 vaccine. Generated by immunoSEQ multiplex PCR, the TCRdb table keeps only in-frame clones and is missing some. This table holds roughly 110,000 clones, around 90% found once. A word on this clone: Its target is not known.

General observations from the study: Clonal diversity was possibly underestimated, and white British individuals and females predominated among donors. Regions left unmutated in variants are reportedly the target of nearly half of spike-specific TCRs.

This TCR came from an adult in good health. Source: peripheral blood, taken on day 0 of AZD1222 vaccination.

CDR3 coding DNA: TGTGCCAGCAGTTTAGGGCCTCTTATGGGGGAGACCCAGTACTTC. It translates to CASSLGPLMGETQYF. This rearrangement joins TRBV28 to TRBJ2-5; D is undetermined. V lost 2 bases, J lost 5 bases, and 15 bases lay in between. This CDR3 is 15 amino acids long. Germline CDR1 is MDHEN and CDR2 is SYDVKM.